The 20 T cell receptor beta chains below all came from one sample that was sequenced in a study of blood T cell repertoires in COVID-19. Data came from immunoSEQ multiplex PCR; TCRdb stores just in-frame clones and leaves some out. The profile shows roughly 250,000 clones, over 70% of them singletons. Sequenced sample: peripheral blood. Receptor source: a human donor in a cohort sampled during active COVID-19.

The chain uses TRBV6-2 or TRBV6-3 and TRBJ1-2; tentatively, D is TRBD1 (5 bases). Germline V gene lookup returns CDR1 MNHEY and CDR2 SVGEGT. The CDR3 extends over 13 amino acids. V was trimmed by 2 bases and J by 7 bases, leaving 11 bases between them. CDR3 nucleotide sequence: TGTGCCAGCAGTTACCTAGGGGTTGCTGGCTACACCTTC. Amino acid sequence: CASSYLGVAGYTF.

The chain has TRBV28 and TRBJ1-5, with D possibly matching TRBD1 (5 bases). Germline loops: CDR1 MDHEN, CDR2 SYDVKM. The V and J ends lost 7 bases and 3 bases respectively, with 13 bases between them. The CDR3 runs to 14 residues. This CDR3 reads CASTARQFNQPQHF. Written as DNA, the CDR3 is TGTGCCAGCACCGCTAGACAGTTCAATCAGCCCCAGCATTTT.

The chain recombines TRBV2 with TRBJ1-4; 7 bases agree with TRBD1. CDR1 SNHLY and CDR2 FYNNEI come from the germline V gene. Trimming at V came to 6 bases and at J to 4 bases, leaving 5 bases not matched to a gene. The length of the CDR3 is 14 residues. CDR3 residues: CASSRDSLNEKLFF. In nucleotides, the CDR3 is TGTGCCAGCAGCCGGGACAGCCTTAATGAAAAACTGTTTTTT.

V gene TRBV29-1 combines with J gene TRBJ2-3; D remains unclear. V was pared by 3 bases and J by 2 bases, with 6 bases between. Germline V CDR1 and CDR2: SQVTM, ANQGSEA. CDR3 length equals 12 residues. The CDR3 loop reads CSVDDTTDTQYF. DNA for the CDR3: TGCAGCGTTGATGACACCACAGATACGCAGTATTTT.

V is TRBV9 and J is TRBJ2-7, with 11 bases matching TRBD1. With 4 bases clipped from V and 4 bases from J, the junction kept 4 bases outside the gene matches. CDR1 and CDR2 from the germline V gene are SGDLS and YYNGEE. The CDR3 consists of 14 residues. In DNA, the CDR3 is TGTGCCAGCAGCACGGGACAGGGGGGGTACGAGCAGTACTTC. It is translated as CASSTGQGGYEQYF.

The chain recombines TRBV6-5 with TRBJ1-2; D is undetermined. The CDR3 covers 13 residues. Germline-derived CDR1 and CDR2 are MNHEY and SVGAGI. Between the trimmed V and J ends, which lost 2 bases and 4 bases, there was a span of 8 bases. The CDR3 here is CASSYTGFYGYTF. The CDR3 DNA follows: TGTGCCAGCAGTTACACGGGATTCTATGGCTACACCTTC.

The gene calls are TRBV12-3 or TRBV12-4 and TRBJ1-6; D is unclear. The germline V and J ends were trimmed by 2 bases and 14 bases, with 13 bases remaining between them. CDR3 length: 13 amino acids. CDR3 amino acids: CASSLPPGMALHF. The CDR3 DNA sequence: TGTGCCAGCAGTTTACCGCCGGGGATGGCCCTCCACTTT.

DNA of the CDR3: TGCGCCAGCAGCCCCTGGGGGGGCGAAAGCACAGATACGCAGTATTTT. This encodes CASSPWGGESTDTQYF. V and J are TRBV5-1 and TRBJ2-3, with D possibly being TRBD2 (7 bases). CDR1 SGHRS and CDR2 YFSETQ come from the germline V gene. The CDR3 loop spans 16 amino acids. The V and J ends lost 4 bases and 0 bases respectively, with 15 bases between them. Looking up the rest from reference TRBV5-1 and TRBJ2-3 gives the full variable domain: KAGVTQTPRYLIKTRGQQVTLSCSPISGHRSVSWYQQTPGQGLQFLFEYFSETQRNKGNFPGRFSGRQFSNSRSEMNVSTLELGDSALYLCASSPWGGESTDTQYFGPGTRLTVL.

The rearrangement links TRBV5-6 to TRBJ2-3; D not resolved. The CDR3 length is 14 residues. The V end was cut by 4 bases, the J end by 2 bases, with 11 bases between. Germline V lookup: CDR1 SGHDT, CDR2 YYEEEE. The CDR3 sequence is CASSAQWATDTQYF. The DNA for the CDR3 is TGTGCCAGCAGCGCACAGTGGGCCACAGATACGCAGTATTTT.

The J gene is TRBJ2-7, the V gene TRBV11-2; 7 positions agree with TRBD1. Germline loops: CDR1 SGHAT, CDR2 FQNNGV. CDR3 size: 12 residues. V lost 5 bases, J lost 9 bases, and 7 bases stayed unmatched. The CDR3 coding sequence is TGTGCCAGCAGCAAGACAGGGTCCGGGCAGTACTTC. It specifies CASSKTGSGQYF.

The rearrangement joins TRBV18 to TRBJ1-1, with 8 bases fitting TRBD1. The V and J ends lost 6 bases and 1 base, in that order; junction bases with no gene match: 10. This CDR3 comprises 16 residues. Germline loops: CDR1 KGHSH, CDR2 LQKENI. In DNA, the CDR3 is TGTGCCAGCTCCCCGCGGGACAGGATTAAGAACACTGAAGCTTTCTTT. Amino acids: CASSPRDRIKNTEAFF.

V and J are TRBV27 and TRBJ2-7; D is perhaps TRBD2 (6 bases). Trimming pared 6 bases from V and 6 bases from J, leaving 21 bases between. The germline V gene has CDR1 MNHEY and CDR2 SMNVEV (reference sequence). The CDR3 spans 15 residues. CDR3 loop: CASSGLTGLWAEQYF. The CDR3 region has the DNA TGTGCCAGCAGCGGTCTTACAGGACTATGGGCCGAGCAGTACTTC.

The rearrangement joins TRBV3-1 (or the pseudogene TRBV3-2) to TRBJ2-7, with D maybe TRBD1 (5 bases). Germline assignment: CDR1 LGHDT and CDR2 YNNKEL (reference sequence). CDR3 size: 15 residues. Trimming took off 3 bases at V and 3 bases at J, with 15 bases between the two ends. CDR3: CASSQQGTRYYEQYF. The DNA of the CDR3 is TGTGCCAGCAGCCAGCAGGGTACTCGGTACTACGAGCAGTACTTC.

The chain joins TRBV4-1 to TRBJ1-1; the D gene is possibly TRBD1 (5 bases). With 3 bases removed from V and 4 bases from J, the gap between germline ends came to 12 bases. The germline V gene encodes CDR1 MGHRA and CDR2 YSYEKL. The CDR3 extends over 14 amino acids. The CDR3, as DNA: TGCGCCAGCAGCCAGGGGCCTATTTTCACTGAAGCTTTCTTT. Amino acid sequence: CASSQGPIFTEAFF.

The rearrangement links TRBV6-2 or TRBV6-3 to TRBJ2-3; 10 bases align to TRBD2. This CDR3 contains 18 residues. V dropped 2 bases and J dropped 4; count of bases not matched to a gene: 12. The germline CDR1 and CDR2 sequences are MNHEY and SVGEGT. DNA of the CDR3: TGTGCCAGCAGTTACCCCGGCAGGCTAGCGGGGGTATCAGATACGCAGTATTTT. Translation gives CASSYPGRLAGVSDTQYF.

The rearrangement links TRBV7-2 to TRBJ1-5; D remains ambiguous. Trimming stripped 3 bases from V and 0 bases from J, with 9 bases between. Looked up from germline, CDR1 is SGHTA and CDR2 is FQGNSA. The CDR3 covers 15 residues. The CDR3 bases are TGTGCCAGCAGCTTCGGTGATTATAGCAATCAGCCCCAGCATTTT. This encodes CASSFGDYSNQPQHF.

The V call is TRBV6-2 or TRBV6-3, the J call TRBJ1-5, with TRBD1 as a possible D gene (6 bases). The germline CDR1 and CDR2 sequences are MNHEY and SVGEGT. This CDR3 region has 14 residues. V was clipped by 4 bases and J by 4 bases, with 11 bases between them. The CDR3 nucleotides read TGTGCCAGCAGTTCAGGGGACGGGAATCAGCCCCAGCATTTT. This sequence encodes CASSSGDGNQPQHF.

The V gene is TRBV20-1, the J gene TRBJ2-3, with D possibly matching TRBD1 (6 bases). The CDR3 has 11 amino acids. Germline V gives CDR1 DFQATT, CDR2 SNEGSKA (reference sequence). Trimming pared 6 bases from V and 11 bases from J, leaving 15 bases between. This CDR3 reads CSAHRAGLQYF. The CDR3 nucleotides are TGCAGTGCCCACAGGGCAGGGCTGCAGTATTTT.

The genes are TRBV6-2 or TRBV6-3 and TRBJ1-2, with D perhaps TRBD1 (6 bases). V shed 5 bases and J shed 5 bases, with 12 bases lying between them. Per germline, CDR1 MNHEY and CDR2 SVGEGT. The CDR3 loop spans 13 amino acids. The CDR3 sequence: CASSLQGKYGYTF. The CDR3 DNA follows: TGTGCCAGCAGTCTGCAGGGGAAGTATGGCTACACCTTC.

V gene TRBV7-8 combines with J gene TRBJ1-1, with 8 nucleotides matching TRBD1. Looked up from germline, CDR1 is SGHVS and CDR2 is FQNEAQ. The CDR3 has 14 amino acids. J was trimmed by 1 base and V by 6 bases; bases with no gene match: 4. The CDR3 is CASRSQGGNTEAFF. Here the CDR3 DNA reads TGTGCCAGCAGATCACAGGGGGGGAACACTGAAGCTTTCTTT.